This passage covers 18 T cell receptor beta chains from one sample sequenced in a study of Ad26.COV2.S vaccination and SARS-CoV-2 variants. The treatment is: some 20 received Ad26.COV2.S at low or high dose, single or two shots; about 5 received placebo; per-sample allocation not given. After the first vaccine or placebo injection, samples were drawn on day 63. TCRdb's copy holds only in-frame clones and misses some; the assay was immunoSEQ multiplex PCR. The sample contains around 450,000 clones, about nine tenths of which appear only once. The starting material was peripheral blood, obtained in a trial of Ad26.COV2.S vaccine versus placebo. Receptors were obtained from a person between 18 and 65 years old who received the Ad26.COV2.S COVID-19 vaccine or a placebo.

The rearrangement links TRBV6-4 to TRBJ2-1; 9 positions agree with TRBD2. The CDR3 covers 15 residues. Germline V gene lookup returns CDR1 MRHNA and CDR2 SNTAGT. With 5 bases clipped from V and 3 bases from J, the junction kept 5 bases outside the gene matches. The CDR3, as DNA: TGTGCCAGCAGTCCTCTAGCGGGACTCTACAATGAGCAGTTCTTC. Translating it yields CASSPLAGLYNEQFF.

The chain is built from TRBV7-9 and TRBJ2-5; the D gene could be TRBD1 or TRBD2 (5 bases each). This CDR3 spans 13 amino acids. The germline V gene encodes CDR1 SEHNR and CDR2 FQNEAQ (reference sequence). Trimming removed 5 bases from V and 4 bases from J, with 11 bases in between. This chain's CDR3 is CASSPGAPETQYF. The CDR3 DNA sequence: TGTGCCAGCAGCCCCGGGGCCCCAGAGACCCAGTACTTC.

V and J are TRBV28 and TRBJ1-1; D not resolved. This CDR3 is 11 amino acids long. V lost 7 bases to trimming and J lost 1 base, with 4 bases between them. Germline assignment: CDR1 MDHEN and CDR2 SYDVKM. CDR3 sequence reads: CASMENTEAFF. The CDR3 nucleotides are TGTGCCAGCATGGAGAACACTGAAGCTTTCTTT.

This chain links TRBV7-2 with TRBJ1-1; TRBD1 matches at 11 bases. Trimming cost V 4 bases and J 11 bases; bases outside gene matches: 9. The germline V gene has CDR1 SGHTA and CDR2 FQGNSA. This CDR3 is 14 amino acids long. In DNA form, the CDR3 reads TGTGCCAGCAGCTCGAGGACAGGGGGCTCGGGGGCTTTCTTT. It specifies CASSSRTGGSGAFF. Using reference TRBV7-2 and TRBJ1-1 for the parts outside the CDR3, the full variable domain is GAGVSQSPSNKVTEKGKDVELRCDPISGHTALYWYRQSLGQGLEFLIYFQGNSAPDKSGLPSDRFSAERTGGSVSTLTIQRTQQEDSAVYLCASSSRTGGSGAFFGQGTRLTVV.

CDR3 sequence (DNA): TGTGCCAGCAGTTTATCAAGGACAGCCTATGGCTACACCTTC. Translation: CASSLSRTAYGYTF. The chain recombines TRBV27 with TRBJ1-2; D is possibly TRBD1 (6 bases). This CDR3 has 14 amino acids. Germline V gene data show CDR1 as MNHEY and CDR2 as SMNVEV (reference sequence). Trimming removed 0 bases from V and 4 bases from J, with 9 bases in between.

The rearrangement uses TRBV27 and TRBJ1-1; a weak D match, TRBD1 (5 bases). Germline V gives CDR1 MNHEY, CDR2 SMNVEV (reference sequence). V lost 7 bases, J lost 0 bases, and 6 bases lay in between. The CDR3 is 12 residues long. The CDR3 nucleotides are TGTGCCAGCATAGGGGTGAACACTGAAGCTTTCTTT. This translates into CASIGVNTEAFF.

The chain links TRBV29-1 to TRBJ2-2; D gene ambiguous. V gave up 7 bases and J gave up 6 bases, with 15 bases separating them. The length of the CDR3 is 13 residues. Germline V CDR1 and CDR2: SQVTM, ANQGSEA. The CDR3 sequence: CSAATPRSGELFF. CDR3 sequence (DNA): TGCAGCGCCGCCACCCCTAGATCCGGGGAGCTGTTTTTT.

This chain's CDR3 is CASSHLRYEQFF. DNA of the CDR3: TGTGCCAGCAGCCATCTACGCTATGAGCAGTTCTTC. J is TRBJ2-1 and V is TRBV27; D remains unclear. The CDR3 extends over 12 amino acids. V lost 6 bases, J lost 8 bases, and 11 bases lay in between. In germline, CDR1 is MNHEY, CDR2 SMNVEV (reference sequence).

The chain carries TRBV6-1 and TRBJ2-2; D gene unclear. The CDR3 sequence is 14 residues long. V lost 0 bases and J lost 2, with 4 bases in between. In germline, CDR1 is MNHNS, CDR2 SASEGT. CDR3: CASSEARNTGELFF. The CDR3 DNA sequence: TGTGCCAGCAGTGAAGCCAGAAACACCGGGGAGCTGTTTTTT.

The chain combines TRBV12-2 with TRBJ2-3; the D call in the table, TRBD2, was not verified against the DNA. TRBV12-2 is termed a pseudogene. CDR3 length: 16 amino acids. The CDR3 coding sequence is TGTGCAAGTCGCTTAGCGTCTAGCGGGAGCACAGATACGCAGTATTTT. Encoded protein: CASRLASSGSTDTQYF.

Only one count was recorded for this clone. This chain joins TRBV27 and TRBJ2-7, with TRBD1 matching over 9 bases. The CDR3 spans 15 residues. V was clipped by 5 bases and J by 2 bases; unmatched bases: 7. Looked up from germline, CDR1 is MNHEY and CDR2 is SMNVEV (reference sequence). CDR3 coding DNA: TGTGCCAGCAGTCCGACAGGACAGGGGACCTACGAGCAGTACTTC. This sequence encodes CASSPTGQGTYEQYF.

This chain connects TRBV6-1 to TRBJ2-5; D may be TRBD2 (6 bases). The CDR3 is made up of 14 amino acids. Germline CDR1 is MNHNS and CDR2 is SASEGT. V was clipped by 3 bases and J by 0 bases, with 8 bases between them. Here the CDR3 DNA reads TGTGCCAGCAGTGATGGGGGGTACCAAGAGACCCAGTACTTC. Encoded protein: CASSDGGYQETQYF.

About this clone itself: Different DNA sequences within this sample yield the same CDR3. The chain carries TRBV29-1 and TRBJ2-7; D may be TRBD1 or TRBD2 (5 bases each). Germline V gives CDR1 SQVTM, CDR2 ANQGSEA. The CDR3 is 12 residues long. Trimming took off 4 bases at V and 0 bases at J, with 7 bases between the two ends. The CDR3 region is CSVGDASYEQYF. The CDR3 nucleotides read TGCAGCGTTGGGGACGCCTCCTACGAGCAGTACTTC.

The chain recombines TRBV6-6 with TRBJ2-7; 9 positions agree with TRBD1. This CDR3 has 15 residues. V dropped 6 bases and J dropped 0; count of bases not matched to a gene: 6. CDR1 and CDR2 from the germline V gene are MNHNY and SVGAGI (reference sequence). CDR3 residues: CASSHRGQSSYEQYF. The CDR3 DNA reads as TGTGCCAGCAGCCACAGGGGGCAGAGCTCCTACGAGCAGTACTTC.

This clone occurred once. The gene calls are TRBV27 and TRBJ1-3; 10 bases match TRBD1. This CDR3 contains 16 residues. CDR1 is MNHEY and CDR2 is SMNVEV in the germline V gene (reference sequence). The J segment lost 3 bases and the V segment lost 5 bases, leaving 7 bases of the junction unmatched. The CDR3 nucleotides read TGTGCCAGCAGTCTCAGGGGACAGGGGCTTGGAAACACCATATATTTT. This gives the protein CASSLRGQGLGNTIYF.

V and J are TRBV6-5 and TRBJ1-3; D gene uncertain. CDR3 length: 13 residues. Trimming stripped 7 bases from V and 0 bases from J, with 7 bases between. CDR1 and CDR2 (germline): MNHEY, SVGAGI. CDR3 protein: CASMTISGNTIYF. DNA of the CDR3: TGTGCCAGCATGACGATCTCTGGAAACACCATATATTTT.

This clone has a single count. V usage is TRBV2 and J usage is TRBJ2-7; no clear D gene. V was trimmed by 4 bases and J by 2 bases, leaving 9 bases between them. The CDR3 is made up of 13 amino acids. Germline V lookup: CDR1 SNHLY, CDR2 FYNNEI. For the CDR3, the DNA is TGTGCCAGCAGTGGGGCAAACCCCTACGAGCAGTACTTC. Protein: CASSGANPYEQYF.

This clone was recorded once. The chain is built from TRBV7-9 and TRBJ1-1, with D perhaps TRBD1 (6 bases). V lost 5 bases to trimming and J lost 6 bases, with 19 bases between them. The CDR3 contains 15 residues. The V gene's germline CDR1 is SEHNR and CDR2 FQNEAQ (reference sequence). The CDR3: CASSRSNTGSPEAFF. The CDR3 DNA reads as TGTGCCAGCAGCCGTTCAAATACAGGGTCCCCTGAAGCTTTCTTT.